This T cell receptor beta chain stems from a study of T cell changes during pregnancy in multiple sclerosis. TCRdb keeps only in-frame clones here, not all; method: immunoSEQ multiplex PCR. The sample shows about 110,000 clones, around 93% of them seen only once. Germline values: CDR1 SGHAT, CDR2 FQNNGV. The CDR3 covers 15 residues. Trimming cost V 2 bases and J 4 bases; bases outside gene matches: 5. The genes are TRBV11-2 and TRBJ2-3, with 8 bases lining up with TRBD2. The clonotype originates from a female donor in good health, enrolled as a control in a pregnancy study. The sequencing here drew on peripheral blood, taken in the third trimester of pregnancy. The CDR3 DNA follows: TGTGCCAGCAGCTTAATCTCGGGGGGGGCAGATACGCAGTATTTT. This gives the protein CASSLISGGADTQYF. Supplemented by reference TRBV11-2 and TRBJ2-3, the full variable domain reads EAGVAQSPRYKIIEKRQSVAFWCNPISGHATLYWYQQILGQGPKLLIQFQNNGVVDDSQLPKDRFSAERLKGVDSTLKIQPAKLEDSAVYLCASSLISGGADTQYFGPGTRLTVL.